Listed below are T cell receptor beta chains from one sample, sequenced in a study of blood T cell repertoires in COVID-19. The repertoire was sequenced with immunoSEQ multiplex PCR; TCRdb's copy has only in-frame clones and lacks some. The repertoire holds about 270,000 clones, with 85% to 90% as singletons. Material: peripheral blood. The receptors derive from a woman in her twenties or thirties with COVID-19, enrolled during active disease. Each CDR3 is given with its conserved first and last residue. D genes are given only for firm matches. Size tells how often a clone was seen (once, few, many) or the class of an expanded clone, and some rows leave it out.

clone_size | j_call | d_call | v_call | cdr3_length | cdr3_aa | cdr3_nt
. | TRBJ2-7 | . | TRBV9 | 14 | CASSVAQGHYEQYF | TGTGCCAGCAGCGTAGCTCAGGGCCACTACGAGCAGTACTTC
once | TRBJ2-7 | . | TRBV27 | 13 | CASSLTGSYEQYF | TGTGCCAGCAGTTTAACCGGTTCCTACGAGCAGTACTTC
. | TRBJ1-5 | TRBD1 | TRBV19 | 15 | CASSADRYSNQPQHF | TGTGCCAGTAGTGCGGACAGGTATAGCAATCAGCCCCAGCATTTT
. | TRBJ2-7 | . | TRBV6-5 | 13 | CASRGGGRNEQYF | TGTGCCAGCAGAGGTGGGGGGAGAAACGAGCAGTACTTC
. | TRBJ1-5 | TRBD1 | TRBV5-6 | 14 | CASSLGTGGQPQHF | TGTGCCAGCAGCTTAGGAACAGGGGGTCAGCCCCAGCATTTT
. | TRBJ1-6 | . | TRBV6-1 | 17 | CASSERGQSSYNSPLHF | TGTGCCAGCAGTGAAAGAGGACAGAGCTCCTATAATTCACCCCTCCACTTT
. | TRBJ2-7 | . | TRBV7-8 | 15 | CASSQIDRFSGEQYF | TGTGCCAGCAGCCAGATTGACCGGTTTTCGGGCGAGCAGTACTTC
few | TRBJ1-6 | . | TRBV9 | 14 | CASSVGSGHSPLHF | TGTGCCAGCAGCGTAGGTTCAGGGCACTCACCCCTCCACTTT
. | TRBJ2-7 | TRBD2 | TRBV7-2 | 15 | CASSWGLAGAYEQYF | TGTGCCAGCAGCTGGGGACTAGCGGGGGCCTACGAGCAGTACTTC
once | TRBJ2-5 | . | TRBV7-2 | 11 | CASSFELAQYF | TGTGCCAGCAGCTTCGAGCTTGCCCAGTACTTC
few | TRBJ1-6 | . | TRBV3-1/TRBV3-2 | 14 | CASSSRGGDSPLHF | TGTGCCAGCAGCTCCCGAGGGGGGGATTCACCCCTCCACTTT
. | TRBJ2-1 | TRBD2 | TRBV7-8 | 20 | CASSLPGTSGAKGTYNEQFF | TGTGCCAGCAGCCTACCCGGGACTAGCGGGGCAAAGGGAACCTACAATGAGCAGTTCTTC
. | TRBJ1-3 | . | TRBV6-4 | 17 | CASKAPRRRRLGNTIYF | TGTGCCAGCAAGGCGCCTAGGCGCAGACGGCTGGGAAACACCATATATTTT
. | TRBJ2-1 | . | TRBV28 | 13 | CASSFLANNEQFF | TGTGCCAGCAGTTTTCTGGCCAACAATGAGCAGTTCTTC
. | TRBJ1-5 | . | TRBV24-1 | 15 | CATSDSSKDNQPQHF | TGTGCCACCAGTGATTCGAGCAAAGACAATCAGCCCCAGCATTTT
. | TRBJ2-7 | TRBD2 | TRBV6-1 | 16 | CASSEPVAGHSYEQYF | TGTGCCAGCAGTGAACCTGTAGCGGGGCATTCCTACGAGCAGTACTTC
. | TRBJ2-6 | TRBD1 | TRBV9 | 16 | CASSLWTGAGANVLTF | TGTGCCAGCAGCTTATGGACAGGGGCTGGGGCCAACGTCCTGACTTTC
. | TRBJ1-4 | . | TRBV29-1 | 12 | CSVVWGDEKLFF | TGCAGCGTTGTGTGGGGCGATGAAAAACTGTTTTTT
. | TRBJ2-3 | TRBD2 | TRBV15 | 20 | CATSTPRGAASGGYTDTQYF | TGTGCCACCAGCACCCCCCGAGGGGCGGCTAGCGGGGGTTACACAGATACGCAGTATTTT
few | TRBJ1-2 | TRBD1 | TRBV5-5 | 19 | CASSWGTGPLDHNNYGYTF | TGTGCCAGCAGCTGGGGGACAGGGCCACTCGACCATAATAACTATGGCTACACCTTC